One and the same sample provided the 25 T cell receptor beta chains below, sequenced in a study of blood T cell repertoires in COVID-19. TCRdb's table, derived via immunoSEQ multiplex PCR, lists solely in-frame clones and lacks some. The sample carries more than 150,000 clones, roughly four fifths recorded once. The sequencing sample was made of peripheral blood. The source of these receptors is a woman of 80 years or more with COVID-19, enrolled during active disease.

V gene TRBV10-3 combines with J gene TRBJ1-5, with a weak D call TRBD1 (6 bases). CDR1 is ENHRY, CDR2 SYGVKD, per germline. This CDR3 comprises 15 residues. V was pared by 0 bases and J by 4 bases, with 10 bases between. The chain's CDR3 is CAISESGQFNQPQHF. The CDR3 nucleotides are TGTGCCATCAGTGAGTCCGGACAGTTTAATCAGCCCCAGCATTTT.

This clone was found a few times. V usage is TRBV28 and J usage is TRBJ2-7, with 12 bases fitting TRBD2. There are 16 residues in the CDR3. Germline lookup yields CDR1 MDHEN and CDR2 SYDVKM. The V and J ends lost 5 bases and 0 bases, in that order; junction bases with no gene match: 5. As DNA, the CDR3 is TGTGCCAGCAGTGTTACTAGCGGGGGGACCTCCTACGAGCAGTACTTC. Protein: CASSVTSGGTSYEQYF.

The chain is built from TRBV5-6 and TRBJ2-3; tentative D call: TRBD1 (5 bases). The CDR3 is made up of 15 amino acids. V was cut by 2 bases and J by 5 bases, with 15 bases left in between. Germline values: CDR1 SGHDT, CDR2 YYEEEE. The chain's CDR3 is CASSFVGGAGDTQYF. The CDR3 DNA sequence: TGTGCCAGCAGCTTCGTAGGTGGGGCTGGAGATACGCAGTATTTT.

The chain links TRBV2 to TRBJ1-1; perhaps TRBD1 as D (6 bases). Per germline, CDR1 SNHLY and CDR2 FYNNEI. The CDR3 spans 13 residues. V was clipped by 8 bases and J by 5 bases, with 15 bases between them. The CDR3 here is CASYRDRRTEAFF. The CDR3 DNA is TGTGCCAGCTACAGGGATAGGAGGACTGAAGCTTTCTTT.

This chain uses TRBV6-5 with TRBJ2-6; D ambiguous. V shed 10 bases and J shed 0 bases, with 13 bases lying between them. This CDR3 spans 15 amino acids. Germline lookup yields CDR1 MNHEY and CDR2 SVGAGI. CDR3 region: CATVLSSSGANVLTF. The DNA of the CDR3 is TGTGCCACCGTGCTGTCCAGCTCTGGGGCCAACGTCCTGACTTTC.

The genes are TRBV9 and TRBJ2-3, with a possible D match to TRBD2 (5 bases). The CDR3 runs 16 residues. Germline CDR1 SGDLS, CDR2 YYNGEE. Trimming took off 4 bases at V and 1 base at J, with 16 bases between the two ends. This CDR3 reads CASSSGRGFGTDTQYF. In DNA form, the CDR3 reads TGTGCCAGCAGCTCCGGCCGGGGTTTCGGCACAGATACGCAGTATTTT.

V usage is TRBV7-3 and J usage is TRBJ2-2; 13 bases are shared with TRBD2. Germline V gene lookup returns CDR1 SGHTA and CDR2 FQGTGA. Germline trimming cut 4 bases from V and 4 bases from J; bases unmatched to any gene: 6. The CDR3 is 17 residues long. DNA of the CDR3: TGTGCCAGCAGCTCGCGGACTAGCGGGGGTGTCACCGGGGAGCTGTTTTTT. It yields the protein CASSSRTSGGVTGELFF. Looking up the rest from reference TRBV7-3 and TRBJ2-2 gives the full variable domain: GAGVSQTPSNKVTEKGKYVELRCDPISGHTALYWYRQSLGQGPEFLIYFQGTGAADDSGLPNDRFFAVRPEGSVSTLKIQRTERGDSAVYLCASSSRTSGGVTGELFFGEGSRLTVL.

The gene calls are TRBV7-7 and TRBJ2-2; 13 bases map to TRBD2. The CDR3 has 18 amino acids. Germline V lookup: CDR1 SSHAT, CDR2 FNYEAQ (reference sequence). Germline trimming cut 5 bases from V and 1 base from J; bases unmatched to any gene: 7. DNA of the CDR3: TGTGCCAGCAGCCAGGGACTAGCGGGGACTCAGAACACCGGGGAGCTGTTTTTT. It specifies CASSQGLAGTQNTGELFF. Complete variable domain (other parts from reference TRBV7-7 and TRBJ2-2): GAGVSQSPRYKVTKRGQDVTLRCDPISSHATLYWYQQALGQGPEFLTYFNYEAQPDKSGLPSDRFSAERPEGSISTLTIQRTEQRDSAMYRCASSQGLAGTQNTGELFFGEGSRLTVL.

The rearrangement joins TRBV6-1 to TRBJ2-5; a weak D match, TRBD2 (7 bases). The CDR3 runs 17 residues. Per the germline V gene, CDR1 is MNHNS and CDR2 is SASEGT. The V and J ends lost 2 bases and 1 base respectively, with 17 bases between them. The CDR3 DNA follows: TGTGCCAGCAGTGAACGGGGAGGGGGACTTAGCCAAGAGACCCAGTACTTC. Protein sequence: CASSERGGGLSQETQYF.

The CDR3 nucleotides read TGTGCCAGCAGCCCAGCGGGAACAGGGGGGGAAAAACTGTTTTTT. Protein product: CASSPAGTGGEKLFF. The V and J genes are TRBV11-2 and TRBJ1-4; 8 bases are a match to TRBD1. Looked up from germline, CDR1 is SGHAT and CDR2 is FQNNGV. Trimming took 5 bases from V and 8 from J; bases not matched to a gene: 10. This CDR3 has 15 amino acids.

By frequency in the sample, this clone is large (0.1 to 1%). The chain is built from TRBV12-3 or TRBV12-4 and TRBJ2-7; TRBD1 aligns across 8 bases. V gave up 6 bases and J gave up 7 bases; unmatched junction bases: 8. The CDR3 is made up of 13 amino acids. The chain's CDR3 is CASRRTGTGEQYF. For the CDR3, the DNA is TGTGCCAGCAGGCGGACAGGGACTGGAGAGCAGTACTTC.

V usage is TRBV19 and J usage is TRBJ1-6; D may be TRBD1 (5 bases). Germline V gives CDR1 LNHDA, CDR2 SQIVND (reference sequence). CDR3 size: 13 residues. V lost 5 bases and J lost 12, with 14 bases in between. CDR3 amino acids: CASSPWTLLPLHF. DNA for the CDR3: TGTGCCAGTAGTCCGTGGACACTACTACCCCTCCACTTT.

The rearrangement links TRBV2 to TRBJ2-3; 7 bases agree with TRBD2. V was clipped by 5 bases and J by 4 bases; unmatched bases: 12. Germline loops: CDR1 SNHLY, CDR2 FYNNEI. CDR3 length: 16 residues. CDR3 nucleotides: TGTGCCAGCAGTAAATGGGGCGGGAGAGTCGCAGATACGCAGTATTTT. Amino acid sequence: CASSKWGGRVADTQYF.

As regards this clone: Other DNA sequences in this specimen translate into the identical CDR3. J is TRBJ1-4 and V is TRBV19; D possibly corresponds to TRBD1 (5 bases). Trimming took 2 bases from V and 8 from J, leaving 6 bases between them. The germline V gene encodes CDR1 LNHDA and CDR2 SQIVND (reference sequence). The CDR3 sequence is 12 residues long. As DNA, the CDR3 is TGTGCCAGTAGTATAAGGGGCGAAAAACTGTTTTTT. Its protein is CASSIRGEKLFF.

This sequence joins TRBV9 and TRBJ1-1, with D maybe TRBD1 (6 bases). Germline-derived CDR1 and CDR2 are SGDLS and YYNGEE. V was shortened by 4 bases and J by 0 bases, with 13 bases between the two germline ends. The CDR3 contains 15 residues. The CDR3 nucleotides read TGTGCCAGCAGCCCCCCCGGGACAATGAACACTGAAGCTTTCTTT. This gives the protein CASSPPGTMNTEAFF. Looking up the rest from reference TRBV9 and TRBJ1-1 gives the full variable domain: DSGVTQTPKHLITATGQRVTLRCSPRSGDLSVYWYQQSLDQGLQFLIQYYNGEERAKGNILERFSAQQFPDLHSELNLSSLELGDSALYFCASSPPGTMNTEAFFGQGTRLTVV.

The chain combines TRBV18 with TRBJ2-2; 9 bases line up with TRBD2. Germline trimming cut 0 bases from V and 6 bases from J; bases unmatched to any gene: 8. This CDR3 comprises 17 residues. CDR1 and CDR2 (germline): KGHSH, LQKENI. The CDR3 nucleotides read TGTGCCAGCTCACCACCGATTGGACTAGCGTCTCCCGGGGAGCTGTTTTTT. It specifies CASSPPIGLASPGELFF.

This sequence joins TRBV6-5 and TRBJ1-4; possible D gene TRBD1, 5 bases. The V end was cut by 6 bases, the J end by 15 bases, with 17 bases between. The CDR3 has 12 amino acids. Germline-derived CDR1 and CDR2 are MNHEY and SVGAGI. CDR3 DNA sequence: TGTGCCAGCAGCCCAAGGGGCATAATAATGTTTTTT. This sequence encodes CASSPRGIIMFF.

The rearrangement joins TRBV3-1 (or the pseudogene TRBV3-2) to TRBJ1-1; D unresolved. Per the germline V gene, CDR1 is LGHDT and CDR2 is YNNKEL (reference sequence). Trimming stripped 1 base from V and 3 bases from J, with 12 bases between. The CDR3 is 15 residues long. For the CDR3, the DNA is TGTGCCAGCAGCCAAGGAGGTTATTTGGACACTGAAGCTTTCTTT. This encodes CASSQGGYLDTEAFF.

This clone was seen only once. The J gene is TRBJ1-5, the V gene TRBV19; 9 nucleotides line up with TRBD1. CDR1 and CDR2 from the germline V gene are LNHDA and SQIVND (reference sequence). The CDR3 has 13 residues. V lost 3 bases and J lost 11; bases outside the gene matches: 5. The CDR3 region is CASSMMDRGAQHF. DNA of the CDR3: TGTGCCAGTAGTATGATGGACAGGGGAGCCCAGCATTTT.

The V gene is TRBV27, the J gene TRBJ2-2; 10 bases align to TRBD1. From germline, CDR1 is MNHEY and CDR2 SMNVEV (reference sequence). The CDR3 has 15 amino acids. The V gene end was trimmed by 5 bases and the J gene end by 1 base; junction bases not matched to a gene: 1. CDR3 DNA: TGTGCCAGCAGTGACAGGGGGCTGAACACCGGGGAGCTGTTTTTT. It encodes CASSDRGLNTGELFF.

The rearrangement uses TRBV9 and TRBJ2-3; D might be TRBD2 (6 bases). The CDR3 contains 16 residues. Trimming stripped 0 bases from V and 2 bases from J, with 13 bases between. CDR1 SGDLS and CDR2 YYNGEE come from the germline V gene. The DNA of the CDR3 is TGTGCCAGCAGCGTAGAAGGCGGGGCCTTCACAGATACGCAGTATTTT. Protein product: CASSVEGGAFTDTQYF.

The CDR3 spells CASGLAGAETYEQYF. CDR3 DNA sequence: TGTGCCAGCGGGCTAGCGGGAGCAGAGACCTACGAGCAGTACTTC. This sequence joins TRBV6-5 and TRBJ2-7; TRBD2 matches 10 bases. CDR3 size: 15 residues. V shed 8 bases and J 2 bases; nucleotides not matched to a gene: 9. Per germline, CDR1 MNHEY and CDR2 SVGAGI.

The chain is built from TRBV11-2 and TRBJ1-2; 9 bases map to TRBD1. The length of the CDR3 is 13 residues. The germline V gene has CDR1 SGHAT and CDR2 FQNNGV. Trimming at V came to 5 bases and at J to 9 bases, leaving 7 bases not matched to a gene. CDR3 sequence reads: CASSRGQGGSYTF. The CDR3 coding sequence is TGTGCCAGCAGCCGGGGACAGGGAGGAAGCTACACCTTC.

As concerns this clone: Other DNA sequences within the sample encode an identical CDR3. The rearrangement uses TRBV12-5 and TRBJ2-3; 14 nucleotides match TRBD2. The CDR3 runs 16 residues. Germline trimming cut 1 base from V and 4 bases from J; bases unmatched to any gene: 1. Germline CDR1 and CDR2: LGHNT and FRNRAP. CDR3 bases: TGTGCTAGTGGTTTGGGACTAGCGGGGGGGGCAGATACGCAGTATTTT. This codes for CASGLGLAGGADTQYF.

The J gene is TRBJ1-6, the V gene TRBV5-1; 7 bases align to TRBD1. With V trimmed by 4 bases and J by 5 bases, 9 bases remained unmatched. The CDR3 is 16 residues long. Looked up from germline, CDR1 is SGHRS and CDR2 is YFSETQ. CDR3 residues: CASSIPTGNHNSPLHF. DNA of the CDR3: TGCGCCAGCAGCATTCCGACAGGGAACCATAATTCACCCCTCCACTTT.